This T cell receptor beta chain was documented in a study of OX40 agonist ivuxolimab in advanced cancers. Study context: Partial responses, seen in three patients, involved one hepatocellular carcinoma and two cutaneous melanomas. Study-wide results and caveats: Antigen specificity of clonally expanded peripheral T cells was not established. On average, a greater number of expanded clones characterised CD8+ T cells relative to CD4+.

Sequencing used immunoSEQ multiplex PCR; TCRdb keeps in-frame clones, though not all of them. The sample lists tens of thousands of clones; approximately 84% were seen once. Autoimmune disease history or systemic immunosuppression led to patient exclusion. As regards this clone: Its cognate antigen is unknown.

The receptor was derived from an adult with an advanced solid tumor such as melanoma, head and neck, liver or kidney cancer. The sequencing used CD4+ or CD8+ T cells sorted from blood, collected in a trial of the OX40 agonist ivuxolimab.

The CDR3 nucleotides read TGTGCCAGCAGCCTGGGGGACAATTCACCCCTCCACTTT. Encoded protein: CASSLGDNSPLHF. The J gene is TRBJ1-6, the V gene TRBV5-5; maybe TRBD1 (5 bases). Trimming pared 4 bases from V and 7 bases from J, leaving 9 bases between. Germline CDR1 is SGHKS and CDR2 is YYEKEE (reference sequence). The length of the CDR3 is 13 residues.